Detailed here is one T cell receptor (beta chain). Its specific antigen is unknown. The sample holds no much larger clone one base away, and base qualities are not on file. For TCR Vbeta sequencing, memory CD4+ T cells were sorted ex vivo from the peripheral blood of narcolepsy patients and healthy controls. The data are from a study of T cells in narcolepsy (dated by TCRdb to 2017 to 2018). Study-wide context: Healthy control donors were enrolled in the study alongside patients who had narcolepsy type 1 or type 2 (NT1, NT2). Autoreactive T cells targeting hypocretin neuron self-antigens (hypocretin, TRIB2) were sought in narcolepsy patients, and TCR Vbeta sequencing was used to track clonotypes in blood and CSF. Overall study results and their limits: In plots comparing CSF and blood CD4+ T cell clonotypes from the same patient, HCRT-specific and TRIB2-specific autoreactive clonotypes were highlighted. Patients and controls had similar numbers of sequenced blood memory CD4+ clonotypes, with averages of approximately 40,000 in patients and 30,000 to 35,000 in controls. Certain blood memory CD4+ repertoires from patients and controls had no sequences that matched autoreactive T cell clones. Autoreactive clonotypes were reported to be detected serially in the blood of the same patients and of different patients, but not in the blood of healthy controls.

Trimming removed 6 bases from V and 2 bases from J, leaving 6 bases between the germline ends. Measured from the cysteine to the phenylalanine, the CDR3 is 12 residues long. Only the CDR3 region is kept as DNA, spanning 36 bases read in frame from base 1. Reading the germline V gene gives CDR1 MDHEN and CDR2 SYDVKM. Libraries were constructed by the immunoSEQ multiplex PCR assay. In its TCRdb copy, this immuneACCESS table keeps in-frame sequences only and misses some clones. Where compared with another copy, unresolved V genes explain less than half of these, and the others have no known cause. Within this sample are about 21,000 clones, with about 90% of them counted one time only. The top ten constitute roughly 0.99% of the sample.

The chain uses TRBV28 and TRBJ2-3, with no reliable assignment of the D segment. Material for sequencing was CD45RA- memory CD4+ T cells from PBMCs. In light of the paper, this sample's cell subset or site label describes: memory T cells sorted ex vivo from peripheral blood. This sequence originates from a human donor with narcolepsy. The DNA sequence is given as TGTGCCAGCAGCGAACCCACAGATACGCAGTATTTT. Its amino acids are CASSEPTDTQYF.